One TCR beta chain is described in this entry. The data were obtained in a study of T-cell memory formation after mild COVID-19. The CDR3 totals 16 residues. V lost 5 bases and J 4 bases, leaving 17 bases between the germline ends. Germline lookup yields CDR1 SGHAT and CDR2 FQNNGV. 5'RACE primed at constant segments yielded TCR alpha and TCR beta cDNA libraries bearing sample barcodes and UMIs. In TCRdb, the 5' RACE reads were re-called with MiXCR into one record per CDR3 protein. This table holds 30,000 to 50,000 distinct CDR3 sequences, about 6.1% found once. V and J are TRBV11-2 and TRBJ1-4; TRBD1 is a possible D gene (6 bases). The sequence derives from an adult who had mild COVID-19 (a few samples of this study predate the infection). Cell type and time point are not known. The sample taken for sequencing was PBMCs or a T cell subset sorted from them (not recorded which). The CDR3 spells CASSTHGGTGNEKLFF. For the CDR3, the DNA is TGTGCCAGCAGCACCCACGGGGGCACGGGTAATGAAAAACTGTTTTTT.